The present TCR beta chain was sequenced within a study of CD8+CD57+ T cells in acquired aplastic anemia. Looking at the study overall: Sorting CD4+ and CD8+ cells gave DNA averaging approximately 3 ug. Sequencing produced an average of around 10 million reads per healthy donor for CD4+ cells.

Profiling that covered TCR beta VDJ and CDR3 relied on genomic DNA as its template. Via MiXCR, TCRdb re-called the reads, giving one row per CDR3 protein. The table records some 240,000 distinct CDR3 sequences, approximately 35% of them present only once. This CDR3 region has 17 residues. J gave up 3 bases and V 4 bases, and 11 bases lay outside the gene matches. The germline V gene encodes CDR1 SGHRS and CDR2 YFSETQ. Overall study results and limits: The CD8+ Simpson's diversity of patients and controls was not significantly different. Patients shared 25 to 35 CD8+ CDR3 sequences with controls.

Turning to this clonotype: Its antigen is undetermined.

This sequence originates from a human donor in good health, serving as a control. Sequenced material: sorted CD4+, CD8+, or CD8+CD57+ T cells (not recorded which) from PBMCs. This rearrangement joins TRBV5-1 to TRBJ2-5; 11 positions agree with TRBD1. This CDR3 reads CASSILPGTGGEETQYF. Written as DNA, the CDR3 is TGCGCCAGCAGCATCCTCCCCGGGACAGGGGGGGAAGAGACCCAGTACTTC.